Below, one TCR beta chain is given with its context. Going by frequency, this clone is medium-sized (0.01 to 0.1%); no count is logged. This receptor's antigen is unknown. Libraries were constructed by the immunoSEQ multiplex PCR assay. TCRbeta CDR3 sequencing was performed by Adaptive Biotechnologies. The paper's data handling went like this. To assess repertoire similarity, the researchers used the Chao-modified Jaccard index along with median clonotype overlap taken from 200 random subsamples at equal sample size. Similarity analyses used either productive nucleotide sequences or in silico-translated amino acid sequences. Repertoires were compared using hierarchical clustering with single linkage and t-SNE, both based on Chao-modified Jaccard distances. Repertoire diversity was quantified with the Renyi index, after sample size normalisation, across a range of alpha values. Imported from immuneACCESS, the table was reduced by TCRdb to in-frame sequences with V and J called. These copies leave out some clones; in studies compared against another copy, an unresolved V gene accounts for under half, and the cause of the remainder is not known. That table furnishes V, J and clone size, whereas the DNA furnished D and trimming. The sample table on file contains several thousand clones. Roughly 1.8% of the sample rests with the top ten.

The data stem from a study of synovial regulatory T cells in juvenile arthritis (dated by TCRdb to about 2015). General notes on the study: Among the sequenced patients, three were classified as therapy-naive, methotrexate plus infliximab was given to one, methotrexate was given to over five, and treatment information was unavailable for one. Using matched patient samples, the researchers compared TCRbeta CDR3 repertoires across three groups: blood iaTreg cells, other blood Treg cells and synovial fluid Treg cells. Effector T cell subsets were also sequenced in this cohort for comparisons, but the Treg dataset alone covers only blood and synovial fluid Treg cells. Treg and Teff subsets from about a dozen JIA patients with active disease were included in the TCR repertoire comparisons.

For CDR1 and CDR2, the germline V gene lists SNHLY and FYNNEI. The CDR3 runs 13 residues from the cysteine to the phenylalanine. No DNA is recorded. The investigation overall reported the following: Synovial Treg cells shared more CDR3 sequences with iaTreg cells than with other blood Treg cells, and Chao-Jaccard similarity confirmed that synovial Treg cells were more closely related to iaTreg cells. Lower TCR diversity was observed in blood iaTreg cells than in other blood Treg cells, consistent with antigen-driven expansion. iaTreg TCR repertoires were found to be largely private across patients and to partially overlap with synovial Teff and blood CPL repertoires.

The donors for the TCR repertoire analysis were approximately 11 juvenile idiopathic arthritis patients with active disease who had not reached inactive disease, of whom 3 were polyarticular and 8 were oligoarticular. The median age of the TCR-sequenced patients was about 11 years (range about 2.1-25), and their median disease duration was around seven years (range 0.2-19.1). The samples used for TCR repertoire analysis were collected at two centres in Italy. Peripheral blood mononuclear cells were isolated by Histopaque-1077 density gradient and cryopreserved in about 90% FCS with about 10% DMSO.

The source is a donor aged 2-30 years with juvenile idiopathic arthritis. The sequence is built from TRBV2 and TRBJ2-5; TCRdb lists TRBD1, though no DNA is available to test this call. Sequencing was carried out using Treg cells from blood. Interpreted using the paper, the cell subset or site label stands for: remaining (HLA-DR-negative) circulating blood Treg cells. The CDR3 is CASRQGWQETQYF.